Listed below are T cell receptor beta chains from one sample, sequenced in a study of blood T cell repertoires in COVID-19. The protocol was immunoSEQ multiplex PCR, while the TCRdb copy is restricted to in-frame clones and leaves out a portion. This sample carries some 200,000 clones, around 80% of them seen once, and the ten largest clones take 9.5% to 15%. The sequenced material came from peripheral blood. The receptors were sampled from a human donor in a cohort sampled during active COVID-19. Each CDR3 is given with its conserved first and last residue. A D gene is named only where the DNA matches it firmly. Some rows have no size entry. The others give once, few or many, or a class for an expanded clone.

TRBV19,-,TRBJ2-2,-,TGTGCCAGTAGTATAAGAACAGGGCTCACCGGGGAGCTGTTTTTT,CASSIRTGLTGELFF
TRBV7-9,-,TRBJ2-6,-,TGTGCCAGCAGCGACGACAGCTCTGGGGCCAACGTCCTGACTTTC,CASSDDSSGANVLTF
TRBV28,-,TRBJ2-4,-,TGTGCCAGCAGTTTTCATCAGGGCAGGGGTGGAAACATTCAGTACTTC,CASSFHQGRGGNIQYF
TRBV6-1,TRBD1,TRBJ1-5,-,TGTGCCAGCAGTGAAGTAACAGGGGCGAGCAATCAGCCCCAGCATTTT,CASSEVTGASNQPQHF
TRBV19,-,TRBJ1-3,few,TGTGCCAGCGTGGACAGTGCTTTCTCTGGAAACACCATATATTTT,CASVDSAFSGNTIYF
TRBV18,TRBD1,TRBJ2-3,-,TGTGCCAGCTCACCCCTACAGACAGGGAGCACAGATACGCAGTATTTT,CASSPLQTGSTDTQYF
TRBV28,TRBD1,TRBJ1-2,few,TGTGCCAGCAGTTTCCCAACCGGGACAGGCCTCTATGGCTACACCTTC,CASSFPTGTGLYGYTF
TRBV2,-,TRBJ1-1,-,TGTGCCAGTTCCCCGGGGCCCGGGAGTGCTTTCTTT,CASSPGPGSAFF
TRBV29-1,-,TRBJ2-7,-,TGCAGCGTTGGTAGATCTCACTACGAGCAGTACTTC,CSVGRSHYEQYF
TRBV11-3,TRBD1,TRBJ2-7,-,TGTGCCAGCAGCCGATCCCAGGACAGGGACCACGAGCAGTACTTC,CASSRSQDRDHEQYF
TRBV29-1,-,TRBJ1-1,few,TGCAGCGTTGCGGACAGAACAAACACTGAAGCTTTCTTT,CSVADRTNTEAFF
TRBV7-2,TRBD1,TRBJ2-7,-,TGTGCCAGCAGCTTAGCGTGGGACAGCTACGAGCAGTACTTC,CASSLAWDSYEQYF
TRBV7-8,TRBD2,TRBJ2-7,-,TGTGCCAGCAGCCTCCGGGGTAGCGGGGCCCTTAACTACGAGCAGTACTTC,CASSLRGSGALNYEQYF
TRBV7-8,TRBD1,TRBJ1-5,-,TGTGCCAGCGGACCGGGACAGGGGGCGCGGAGCAATCAGCCCCAGCATTTT,CASGPGQGARSNQPQHF
TRBV14,-,TRBJ2-2,-,TGTGCCAGCAGCGCGCTAACAGGGAACACCGGGGAGCTGTTTTTT,CASSALTGNTGELFF
TRBV5-1,-,TRBJ2-5,-,TGCGCCAGCAGCTTGGCTCTCGACAGTCAAGAGACCCAGTACTTC,CASSLALDSQETQYF
TRBV10-3,TRBD1,TRBJ2-7,-,TGTGCCATCAGTGCCCCACAGGGGATCACAAACAACTACGAGCAGTACTTC,CAISAPQGITNNYEQYF
TRBV28,-,TRBJ2-7,-,TGTGCCAGCGGACGACAGGCTACCTACGAGCAGTACTTC,CASGRQATYEQYF
TRBV28,-,TRBJ1-2,-,TGTGCCAGCAGTTTGCCCAGGGGCACGGGCTACACCTTC,CASSLPRGTGYTF
TRBV5-1,TRBD2,TRBJ2-3,-,TGCGCCAGCAGCGTACTTACTAGCGGGGGCACAGATACGCAGTATTTT,CASSVLTSGGTDTQYF
TRBV11-2,-,TRBJ1-1,-,TGTGCCAGCAGCAAGGGGTGGGCGAACACTGAAGCTTTCTTT,CASSKGWANTEAFF
TRBV19,-,TRBJ2-1,once,TGTGCCAGTAGTATAGGAGGGAATGAGCAGTTCTTC,CASSIGGNEQFF
TRBV7-2,TRBD2,TRBJ2-1,-,TGTGCCAGCAGCTTAGACCCCGGGGGGGCCTACAATGAGCAGTTCTTC,CASSLDPGGAYNEQFF
TRBV7-9,TRBD1,TRBJ1-6,-,TGTGCCAGCAGCTTACGGACAGGGGGAAATTCACCCCTCCACTTT,CASSLRTGGNSPLHF
TRBV19,-,TRBJ1-1,few,TGTGCCAGTAGTATTGGGAGCGGGGGAAACACTGAAGCTTTCTTT,CASSIGSGGNTEAFF
TRBV7-8,-,TRBJ1-1,few,TGTGCCAGCAGCTTACGGGGGTTGAACACTGAAGCTTTCTTT,CASSLRGLNTEAFF
TRBV29-1,-,TRBJ2-1,-,TGCAGCGTTGAGAGGGTGTCCTACAATGAGCAGTTCTTC,CSVERVSYNEQFF
TRBV27,-,TRBJ1-3,few,TGTGCCAGCAGTCCCCGTCCTGGAAACACCATATATTTT,CASSPRPGNTIYF
TRBV7-2,-,TRBJ2-3,-,TGTGCCAGCAGCCGCGTCGGAGCTGGAGATACGCAGTATTTT,CASSRVGAGDTQYF
TRBV6-5,-,TRBJ2-7,-,TGTGCCAGCATTCCAAACGTAGCGATTACCTACGAGCAGTACTTC,CASIPNVAITYEQYF
TRBV25-1,-,TRBJ2-7,-,TGTGCCAGCAGTACAATAGCGGTTCTGGGGGACGAGCAGTACTTC,CASSTIAVLGDEQYF
TRBV5-1,TRBD1,TRBJ2-4,-,TGCGCCAGCAGCGTGGGGACAGGGGGCTATGGAAACATTCAGTACTTC,CASSVGTGGYGNIQYF
TRBV29-1,TRBD2,TRBJ2-1,-,TGCAGCGCCTCGACTAGCGGGGAGTACAATGAGCAGTTCTTC,CSASTSGEYNEQFF
TRBV18,-,TRBJ1-1,-,TGTGCCAGCTCACCCGGTGGGGGCCAGGAAGCTTTCTTT,CASSPGGGQEAFF
TRBV7-9,-,TRBJ1-3,-,TGTGCCAGCAGCTCGACAGGAGCTGGAAACACCATATATTTT,CASSSTGAGNTIYF
TRBV5-1,TRBD1,TRBJ1-4,-,TGCGCCAGCAGCCTGGGACAGAATAATGAAAAACTGTTTTTT,CASSLGQNNEKLFF
TRBV19,-,TRBJ1-2,-,TGTGCCAGTAGTTCCTGGGGGGAGAGGTCTGGCTACACCTTC,CASSSWGERSGYTF
TRBV28,TRBD1,TRBJ1-6,-,TGTGCCAGCAGATCCTTCCCGGGACAGGGAGTGTACAATTCACCCCTCCACTTT,CASRSFPGQGVYNSPLHF
TRBV4-2,TRBD2,TRBJ2-7,-,TGTGCCAGCAGCCAAGAAGCGGGATACGAGCAGTACTTC,CASSQEAGYEQYF
TRBV5-6,-,TRBJ1-2,-,TGTGCCAGCAGCTTGGCTGCGGGTGGCTACACCTTC,CASSLAAGGYTF
TRBV9,TRBD1,TRBJ2-7,-,TGTGCCAGCAGCGTAGACTCAGGGGGCTACTACGAGCAGTACTTC,CASSVDSGGYYEQYF
TRBV10-3,-,TRBJ1-1,-,TGTGCCATCAGTGAGCTTATGGGCAGGAACACTGAAGCTTTCTTT,CAISELMGRNTEAFF
TRBV27,-,TRBJ2-5,-,TGTGCCAGCAGTTTTGACTATTCGGGCGAGACCCAGTACTTC,CASSFDYSGETQYF
TRBV7-6,-,TRBJ1-1,few,TGTGCCAGCAGCTTACTAGCTGCGAACACTGAAGCTTTCTTT,CASSLLAANTEAFF
TRBV7-9,TRBD1,TRBJ2-5,-,TGTGCCAGCAGCCCCCCCAGGGGGATCCAAGAGACCCAGTACTTC,CASSPPRGIQETQYF
TRBV6-5,-,TRBJ2-5,-,TGTGCCAGCAGATTAGGGGGGGCAGAGACCCAGTACTTC,CASRLGGAETQYF
TRBV5-6,-,TRBJ1-1,-,TGTGCCAGCAGTCGGTTGGGGACATCGGACACTGAAGCTTTCTTT,CASSRLGTSDTEAFF
TRBV6-1,TRBD1,TRBJ2-7,-,TGTGCCAGCAGTGATTTGGGACAGGGGGCAAGTTACTACGAGCAGTACTTC,CASSDLGQGASYYEQYF
TRBV4-3,TRBD1,TRBJ2-2,-,TGCGCCAGCAGCCAGGACAGGGGGCTGAACACCGGGGAGCTGTTTTTT,CASSQDRGLNTGELFF
TRBV19,-,TRBJ1-6,-,TGTGCCAGTAGTGACCATGCGGAGGGAGGGTCACCCCTCCACTTT,CASSDHAEGGSPLHF
TRBV27,TRBD1,TRBJ2-7,-,TGTGCCAGCACCAGGACAGGGGGCTACGAGCAGTACTTC,CASTRTGGYEQYF
TRBV25-1,-,TRBJ1-4,-,TGTGCCAGCAGTGAATATGGGGGGGGAAATGAAAAACTGTTTTTT,CASSEYGGGNEKLFF
TRBV4-2,-,TRBJ2-2,-,TGTGCCAGCAGCGCCGACTCTAGCGTGAAAGCCGGGGAGCTGTTTTTT,CASSADSSVKAGELFF